The clone carrying this TCR beta chain was seen repeatedly, ten times or more. Its antigen is unidentified. These data originate in a study of molecular identifiers for immune sequencing clone quantification. The study's findings and limits: Highly expanded clones may be undercounted when identical TCR molecules share barcodes.

V dropped 4 bases and J dropped 4; count of bases not matched to a gene: 4. There are 15 residues in the CDR3. Looked up from germline, CDR1 is SGHNT and CDR2 is YYREEE (reference sequence). Making the bulk TCR libraries relied on previously described methods and listed TCR primers. Using its own MiXCR run on the PCR reads, TCRdb lists one record per CDR3 protein. The sample consists of more than 450,000 distinct CDR3 sequences, about 25% of them appearing once. This TCR was sampled from a human donor in good health. Some libraries in this study had Jurkat cell RNA spiked in. The V and J genes are TRBV5-4 and TRBJ1-5; TRBD1 agrees at 11 bases. Sequencing input: naive CD8+ T cells from blood, with Jurkat cell RNA spiked in. The subset is: FACS-sorted CD8+CD4-CCR7+CD45RA+ naive T cells. The CDR3: CASSADRGPNQPQHF. The CDR3 bases are TGTGCCAGCAGCGCGGACAGGGGGCCAAATCAGCCCCAGCATTTT.